This TCR beta chain was observed in a study of shared clonotypes between healthy human individuals. Selected positively for CCR7 and CD45RO-negative, naive CD8 cells excluded terminally differentiated effector memory CD45RA+ cells. Repertoires were generated with immunoSEQ multiplex PCR, while TCRdb's copy carries only in-frame clones and drops some. Of over 2 million clones listed, approximately 94% are singletons. The CDR3 covers 15 residues. V dropped 5 bases and J dropped 6; count of bases not matched to a gene: 8. CDR1 SGHVS and CDR2 FQNEAQ come from the germline V gene. The TCR was taken from a man between 18 and 29 years old in good health. The rearrangement uses TRBV7-8 and TRBJ2-1; 9 bases match TRBD2. The sequenced sample consisted of naive CD8+ T cells sorted from blood. CDR3 sequence: CASSPVAGVVNEQFF. DNA of the CDR3: TGTGCCAGCAGCCCGGTAGCGGGGGTCGTCAATGAGCAGTTCTTC.